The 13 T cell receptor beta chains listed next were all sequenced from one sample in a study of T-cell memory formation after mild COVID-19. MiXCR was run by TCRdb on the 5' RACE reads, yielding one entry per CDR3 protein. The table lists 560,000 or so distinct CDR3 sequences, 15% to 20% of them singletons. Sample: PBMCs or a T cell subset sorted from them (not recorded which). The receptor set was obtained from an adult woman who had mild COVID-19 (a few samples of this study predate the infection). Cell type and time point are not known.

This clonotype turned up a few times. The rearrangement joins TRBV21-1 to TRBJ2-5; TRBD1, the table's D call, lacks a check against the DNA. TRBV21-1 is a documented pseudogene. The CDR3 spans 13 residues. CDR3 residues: CASSKIAASGAYF. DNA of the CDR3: TGTGCCAGCAGCAAAATTGCGGCCTCCGGGGCGTACTTC.

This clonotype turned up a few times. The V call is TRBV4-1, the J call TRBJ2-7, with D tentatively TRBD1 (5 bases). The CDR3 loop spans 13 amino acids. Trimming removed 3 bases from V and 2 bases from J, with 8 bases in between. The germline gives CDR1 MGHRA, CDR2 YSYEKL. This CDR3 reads CASSQDTTYEQYF. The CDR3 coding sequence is TGCGCCAGCAGCCAGGACACTACCTACGAGCAGTACTTC.

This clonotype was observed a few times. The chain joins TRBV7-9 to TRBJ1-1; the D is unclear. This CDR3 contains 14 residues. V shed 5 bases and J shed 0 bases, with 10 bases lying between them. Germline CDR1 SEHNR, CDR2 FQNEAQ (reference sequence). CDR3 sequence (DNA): TGTGCCAGCAGCCCCCACCAAGTGAACACTGAAGCTTTCTTT. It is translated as CASSPHQVNTEAFF.

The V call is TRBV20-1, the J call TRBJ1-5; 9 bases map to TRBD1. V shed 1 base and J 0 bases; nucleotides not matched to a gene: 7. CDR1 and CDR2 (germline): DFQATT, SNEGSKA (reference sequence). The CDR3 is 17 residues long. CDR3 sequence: CSARVGQGAYSNQPQHF. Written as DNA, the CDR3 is TGCAGTGCTAGAGTGGGACAGGGAGCTTATAGCAATCAGCCCCAGCATTTT.

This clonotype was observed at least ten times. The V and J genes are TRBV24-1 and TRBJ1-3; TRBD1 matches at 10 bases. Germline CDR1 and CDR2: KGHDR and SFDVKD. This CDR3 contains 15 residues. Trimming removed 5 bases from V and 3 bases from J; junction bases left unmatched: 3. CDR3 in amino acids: CATSAGTGDGNTIYF. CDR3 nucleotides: TGTGCCACCAGTGCCGGGACAGGGGATGGAAACACCATATATTTT.

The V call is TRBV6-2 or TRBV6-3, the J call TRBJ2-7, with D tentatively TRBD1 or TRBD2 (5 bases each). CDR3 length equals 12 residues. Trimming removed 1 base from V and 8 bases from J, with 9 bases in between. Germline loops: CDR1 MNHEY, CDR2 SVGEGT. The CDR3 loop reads CASSYWGSQQYF. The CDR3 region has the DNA TGTGCCAGCAGTTACTGGGGGTCTCAGCAGTACTTC.

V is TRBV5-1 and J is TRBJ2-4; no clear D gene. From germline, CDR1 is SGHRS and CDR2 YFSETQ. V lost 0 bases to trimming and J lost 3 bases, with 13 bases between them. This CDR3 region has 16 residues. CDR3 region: CASSLGATQVKNIQYF. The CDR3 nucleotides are TGCGCCAGCAGCTTGGGGGCCACCCAGGTCAAAAACATTCAGTACTTC.

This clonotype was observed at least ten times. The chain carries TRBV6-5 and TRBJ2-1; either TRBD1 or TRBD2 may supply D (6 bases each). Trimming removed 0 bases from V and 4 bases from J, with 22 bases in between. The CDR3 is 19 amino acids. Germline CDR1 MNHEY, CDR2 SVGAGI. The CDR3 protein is CASSYSIPSRGGSYNEQFF. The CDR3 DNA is TGTGCCAGCAGTTACTCGATCCCCAGCAGGGGAGGTTCATACAATGAGCAGTTCTTC.

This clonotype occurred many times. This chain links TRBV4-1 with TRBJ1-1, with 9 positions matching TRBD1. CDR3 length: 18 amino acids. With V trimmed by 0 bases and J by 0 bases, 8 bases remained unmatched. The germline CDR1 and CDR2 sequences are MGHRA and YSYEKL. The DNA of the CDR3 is TGCGCCAGCAGCCAAGATGGACAGGGGAATTGGATGAACACTGAAGCTTTCTTT. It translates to CASSQDGQGNWMNTEAFF.

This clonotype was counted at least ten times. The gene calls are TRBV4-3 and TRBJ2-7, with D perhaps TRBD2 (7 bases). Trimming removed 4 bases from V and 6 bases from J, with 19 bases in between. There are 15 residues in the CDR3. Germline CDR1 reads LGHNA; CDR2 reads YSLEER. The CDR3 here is CASSRRLLGGAEQYF. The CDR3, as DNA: TGCGCCAGCAGCCGAAGACTACTAGGGGGGGCCGAGCAGTACTTC.

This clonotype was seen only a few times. CDR3 bases: TGTGCCAGCAGCCAAGGTGGGAAGGCTGAAGCTTTCTTT. Translating gives CASSQGGKAEAFF. This chain uses TRBV3-1 with TRBJ1-1; D not resolved. Germline V gene lookup returns CDR1 LGHDT and CDR2 YNNKEL (reference sequence). V was trimmed by 1 base and J by 6 bases, leaving 9 bases between them. This CDR3 contains 13 residues.

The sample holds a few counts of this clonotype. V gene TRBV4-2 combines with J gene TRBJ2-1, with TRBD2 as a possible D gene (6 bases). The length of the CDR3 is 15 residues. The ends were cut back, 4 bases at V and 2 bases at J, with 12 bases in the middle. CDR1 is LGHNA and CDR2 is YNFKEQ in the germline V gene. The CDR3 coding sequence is TGTGCCAGCAGCCCCACCCGGGAGACCTACAATGAGCAGTTCTTC. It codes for CASSPTRETYNEQFF.

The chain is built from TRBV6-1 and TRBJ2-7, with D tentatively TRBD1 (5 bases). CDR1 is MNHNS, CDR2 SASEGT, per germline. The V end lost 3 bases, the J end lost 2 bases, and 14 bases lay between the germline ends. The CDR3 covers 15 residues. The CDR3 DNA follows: TGTGCCAGCAGTGACAGGGCCGTTGGGGCCTACGAGCAGTACTTC. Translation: CASSDRAVGAYEQYF.